One and the same sample provided the 27 T cell receptor beta chains below, sequenced in a study of blood T cell repertoires in COVID-19. Method: immunoSEQ multiplex PCR; TCRdb's copy keeps in-frame clones and lacks some. Among some 150,000 clones, roughly nine tenths were seen once, and the ten largest hold around 15%. Sequencing was done on a sample of peripheral blood. The receptor source for this set is a woman aged 40-49 years with acute or convalescent COVID-19.

The V call is TRBV9, the J call TRBJ1-6; perhaps TRBD1 as D (5 bases). The V gene lost 4 bases and the J gene lost 6 bases, with 20 bases spanning the gap. This CDR3 region has 17 residues. Per germline, CDR1 SGDLS and CDR2 YYNGEE. The DNA of the CDR3 is TGTGCCAGCAGCCAATGGGACTTCTCTGATTTTAATTCACCCCTCCACTTT. Translation: CASSQWDFSDFNSPLHF.

DNA for the CDR3: TGCGCCAGCAGCCAAGGGACAGGGACCAAGTCCTACGAGCAGTACTTC. Translated: CASSQGTGTKSYEQYF. This chain links TRBV4-1 with TRBJ2-7; 8 bases map to TRBD1. Germline values: CDR1 MGHRA, CDR2 YSYEKL. The V segment lost 1 base and the J segment 1 base; nucleotides outside the gene matches: 6. The CDR3 contains 16 residues.

The chain joins TRBV25-1 to TRBJ2-5; TRBD1 aligns across 9 bases. CDR3 length: 14 amino acids. Germline assignment: CDR1 MGHDK and CDR2 SYGVNS. With V trimmed by 5 bases and J by 5 bases, 6 bases remained unmatched. This CDR3 reads CASSMDRGLETQYF. The CDR3 nucleotides read TGTGCCAGCAGTATGGACAGGGGTTTGGAGACCCAGTACTTC.

This clone has only one observation. The chain carries TRBV27 and TRBJ1-1, with D tentatively TRBD1 (6 bases). CDR3 length equals 13 residues. V was cut by 4 bases and J by 3 bases, with 9 bases left in between. Germline values: CDR1 MNHEY, CDR2 SMNVEV (reference sequence). CDR3 coding DNA: TGTGCCAGCAGTTACAGGGATTACACTGAAGCTTTCTTT. It translates to CASSYRDYTEAFF.

V is TRBV6-5 and J is TRBJ1-1; D is possibly TRBD1 (5 bases). The CDR3 is 13 amino acids. Germline loops: CDR1 MNHEY, CDR2 SVGAGI. The V and J ends lost 8 bases and 3 bases respectively, with 13 bases between them. CDR3 nucleotides: TGTGCCAGCCGATCGGACAAGCACACTGAAGCTTTCTTT. Translated: CASRSDKHTEAFF.

This chain connects TRBV27 to TRBJ1-2; D is unclear. The length of the CDR3 is 16 residues. Germline V CDR1 and CDR2: MNHEY, SMNVEV (reference sequence). V was cut by 3 bases and J by 8 bases, with 22 bases left in between. This CDR3 is CASSFLPLTQADGYTF. CDR3 DNA: TGTGCCAGCAGTTTTCTTCCCTTGACTCAAGCCGACGGCTACACCTTC.

This chain uses TRBV2 with TRBJ1-1, with D possibly TRBD1 on 5 matching bases. V lost 2 bases and J lost 2, with 9 bases in between. The CDR3 is 14 amino acids. The V gene's germline CDR1 is SNHLY and CDR2 FYNNEI. CDR3 in amino acids: CASSEQGRNTEAFF. The CDR3 DNA sequence: TGTGCCAGCAGTGAACAGGGCCGCAACACTGAAGCTTTCTTT.

The chain recombines TRBV5-1 with TRBJ1-4; D might be TRBD1 (6 bases). V shed 0 bases and J shed 10 bases, with 19 bases lying between them. CDR3 length: 16 amino acids. Germline loops: CDR1 SGHRS, CDR2 YFSETQ. The CDR3 loop is CASSLDEPRGSGKLFF. The CDR3 nucleotides are TGCGCCAGCAGCTTGGACGAGCCCAGGGGTAGTGGAAAACTGTTTTTT.

The CDR3 here is CASSEGSGGANSPLHF. For the CDR3, the DNA is TGTGCCAGCAGCGAGGGGTCAGGGGGCGCGAATTCACCCCTCCACTTT. The chain joins TRBV25-1 to TRBJ1-6; 8 positions match TRBD1. The length of the CDR3 is 16 residues. CDR1 is MGHDK and CDR2 is SYGVNS in the germline V gene. Losses at the gene ends were 6 bases for V and 7 bases for J; bases not matched to a gene: 11.

V usage is TRBV5-6 and J usage is TRBJ2-2; D unresolved. Germline V lookup: CDR1 SGHDT, CDR2 YYEEEE. The CDR3 is 13 amino acids. Trimming removed 1 base at V and 5 bases at J, with 6 bases between. CDR3 amino acids: CASSLQLTGELFF. CDR3 coding DNA: TGTGCCAGCAGCTTGCAACTGACCGGGGAGCTGTTTTTT.

The J gene is TRBJ2-7, the V gene TRBV10-3; no definite D call. V was cut by 3 bases and J by 0 bases, with 9 bases left in between. CDR3 length: 14 amino acids. CDR1 and CDR2 from the germline V gene are ENHRY and SYGVKD. CDR3 sequence: CAISDRTVSYEQYF. CDR3 DNA: TGTGCCATCAGTGATCGTACTGTCTCCTACGAGCAGTACTTC.

The chain carries TRBV27 and TRBJ1-6; 10 nucleotides align to TRBD1. This CDR3 region has 16 residues. CDR1 and CDR2 from the germline V gene are MNHEY and SMNVEV (reference sequence). V lost 5 bases to trimming and J lost 9 bases; unmatched junction nucleotides: 10. For the CDR3, the DNA is TGTGCCAGCAGTCCCGTTATGACAGGGGGCGCTTCACCCCTCCACTTT. It encodes CASSPVMTGGASPLHF.

The chain is built from TRBV11-3 and TRBJ2-2, with 8 bases aligning to TRBD1. The CDR3 has 15 amino acids. The trim removed 5 bases at V and 6 bases at J, leaving 8 bases unmatched. The V gene's germline CDR1 is SGHNT and CDR2 YENEEA. The DNA of the CDR3 is TGTGCCAGCAGCCCCGCGACAGGGGTGGCCGGGGAGCTGTTTTTT. Translation gives CASSPATGVAGELFF.

This clone was observed once. The chain has TRBV11-2 and TRBJ2-7; TRBD1 agrees at 8 bases. V dropped 2 bases and J dropped 4; count of bases not matched to a gene: 7. CDR3 length: 15 amino acids. CDR1 SGHAT and CDR2 FQNNGV come from the germline V gene. The CDR3 loop is CASSLIGRGRYEQYF. CDR3 in DNA: TGTGCCAGCAGCTTAATCGGCAGGGGGCGGTACGAGCAGTACTTC.

The V and J genes are TRBV18 and TRBJ2-6; the match to TRBD1 covers 7 bases. CDR3 size: 17 residues. V lost 2 bases to trimming and J lost 0 bases; unmatched junction nucleotides: 4. CDR1 and CDR2 (germline): KGHSH, LQKENI. The CDR3 DNA sequence: TGTGCCAGCTCACCAAGACAGGGCAGCTCTGGGGCCAACGTCCTGACTTTC. This sequence encodes CASSPRQGSSGANVLTF.

The rearrangement uses TRBV5-6 and TRBJ1-2; no clear D. The CDR3 is 13 residues long. The germline V gene encodes CDR1 SGHDT and CDR2 YYEEEE. V gave up 0 bases and J gave up 4 bases, with 7 bases separating them. CDR3 in DNA: TGTGCCAGCAGCTTGGGAGAGTCCTATGGCTACACCTTC. It codes for CASSLGESYGYTF.

This chain links TRBV2 with TRBJ1-2; the D is unclear. V dropped 6 bases and J dropped 6 bases, with 17 bases sitting between them. Germline V lookup: CDR1 SNHLY, CDR2 FYNNEI. CDR3 length: 14 residues. The CDR3 nucleotides read TGTGCCAGCAGGCCGACGAGCGCCCTCCATGGCTACACCTTC. Its translation: CASRPTSALHGYTF. Filled out from reference TRBV2 and TRBJ1-2, the complete variable domain reads EPEVTQTPSHQVTQMGQEVILRCVPISNHLYFYWYRQILGQKVEFLVSFYNNEISEKSEIFDDQFSVERPDGSNFTLKIRSTKLEDSAMYFCASRPTSALHGYTFGSGTRLTVV.

This clone is a singleton in its sample. This chain links TRBV6-6 with TRBJ2-7; TRBD2 is a possible D gene (5 bases). The CDR3 sequence is 13 residues long. Trimming removed 5 bases from V and 3 bases from J, with 11 bases in between. Germline CDR1 MNHNY, CDR2 SVGAGI (reference sequence). CDR3 sequence (DNA): TGTGCCAGCAGTCCCGGGGTCGGCTACGAGCAGTACTTC. It translates to CASSPGVGYEQYF.

The chain is built from TRBV2 and TRBJ2-7, with D perhaps TRBD2 (5 bases). V dropped 6 bases and J dropped 6 bases, with 18 bases sitting between them. The CDR3 is 14 amino acids. CDR1 is SNHLY and CDR2 is FYNNEI in the germline V gene. The CDR3 DNA reads as TGTGCCAGCAGGCCTAGACCCGGGGTGGGCGAGCAGTACTTC. Translating it yields CASRPRPGVGEQYF.

The chain carries TRBV9 and TRBJ1-6, with 8 nucleotides matching TRBD1. V shed 3 bases and J 7 bases; nucleotides not matched to a gene: 6. This CDR3 contains 15 residues. The V gene's germline CDR1 is SGDLS and CDR2 YYNGEE. The CDR3 DNA reads TGTGCCAGCAGCGGCTTGGGACAGGAAAATTCACCCCTCCACTTT. Its translation is CASSGLGQENSPLHF.

The rearrangement joins TRBV12-3 or TRBV12-4 to TRBJ2-7; 9 bases fit TRBD2. Losses at the gene ends were 8 bases for V and 6 bases for J; bases not matched to a gene: 8. The CDR3 has 13 residues. This CDR3 is CASGLAGSGEQYF. CDR3 nucleotide sequence: TGTGCCAGCGGCCTAGCGGGATCTGGCGAGCAGTACTTC.

The genes are TRBV7-3 and TRBJ2-6, with TRBD1 matching 8 bases. The length of the CDR3 is 15 residues. Trimming took 4 bases from V and 2 from J; bases not matched to a gene: 1. Per germline, CDR1 SGHTA and CDR2 FQGTGA. The CDR3 coding sequence is TGTGCCAGCAGCTCACAGGGGGCTGGGGCCAACGTCCTGACTTTC. It specifies CASSSQGAGANVLTF. Combining the CDR3 with reference TRBV7-3 and TRBJ2-6 gives the whole variable domain GAGVSQTPSNKVTEKGKYVELRCDPISGHTALYWYRQSLGQGPEFLIYFQGTGAADDSGLPNDRFFAVRPEGSVSTLKIQRTERGDSAVYLCASSSQGAGANVLTFGAGSRLTVL.

The chain recombines TRBV7-3 with TRBJ2-1, with D perhaps TRBD1 (5 bases). The CDR3 has 16 residues. V lost 5 bases and J 0 bases, leaving 14 bases between the germline ends. Germline CDR1 is SGHTA and CDR2 is FQGTGA. The DNA of the CDR3 is TGTGCCAGCAGCGCTAGTAGGGGAAGCTCCTACAATGAGCAGTTCTTC. Its translation is CASSASRGSSYNEQFF.

The chain uses TRBV12-5 and TRBJ1-1; TRBD1 agrees at 8 bases. After removal of 3 bases from V and 4 bases from J, the junction contained 4 bases not matched to a gene. The CDR3 covers 14 residues. Germline loops: CDR1 LGHNT, CDR2 FRNRAP. The CDR3: CASGLRQGSTEAFF. The CDR3 DNA is TGTGCTAGTGGTTTAAGACAGGGGAGCACTGAAGCTTTCTTT.

V usage is TRBV7-2 and J usage is TRBJ2-3; 11 bases are shared with TRBD2. The CDR3 consists of 16 residues. Germline CDR1 is SGHTA and CDR2 is FQGNSA. J gave up 0 bases and V 4 bases, and 3 bases lay outside the gene matches. The CDR3 loop reads CASSSGTSGSTDTQYF. For the CDR3, the DNA is TGTGCCAGCAGCTCCGGGACTAGCGGAAGCACAGATACGCAGTATTTT.

V and J are TRBV7-9 and TRBJ2-1, with 7 bases lining up with TRBD2. J gave up 4 bases and V 0 bases, and 3 bases lay outside the gene matches. CDR3 length: 15 amino acids. In germline, CDR1 is SEHNR, CDR2 FQNEAQ (reference sequence). As DNA, the CDR3 is TGTGCCAGCAGCTTAGCGGGGGGGACTTACAATGAGCAGTTCTTC. Amino acid sequence: CASSLAGGTYNEQFF.

The rearrangement uses TRBV29-1 and TRBJ2-7; 7 positions agree with TRBD1. This CDR3 has 13 amino acids. CDR1 is SQVTM, CDR2 ANQGSEA, per germline. The V gene end was trimmed by 4 bases and the J gene end by 4 bases; junction bases not matched to a gene: 7. CDR3 nucleotide sequence: TGCAGCGTTGCAAAGGACAGGCCTTACGAGCAGTACTTC. Residues: CSVAKDRPYEQYF.